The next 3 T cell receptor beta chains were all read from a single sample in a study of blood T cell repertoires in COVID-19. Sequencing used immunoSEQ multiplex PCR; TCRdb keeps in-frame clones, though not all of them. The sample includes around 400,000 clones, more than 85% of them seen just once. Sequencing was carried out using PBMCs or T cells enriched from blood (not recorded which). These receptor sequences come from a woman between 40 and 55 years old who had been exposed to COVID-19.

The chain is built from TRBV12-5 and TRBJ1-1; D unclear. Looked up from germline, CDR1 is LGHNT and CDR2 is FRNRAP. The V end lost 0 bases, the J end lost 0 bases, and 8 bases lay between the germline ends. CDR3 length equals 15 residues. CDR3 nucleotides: TGTGCTAGTGGTTTGGTACTAGGTGTGAACACTGAAGCTTTCTTT. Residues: CASGLVLGVNTEAFF.

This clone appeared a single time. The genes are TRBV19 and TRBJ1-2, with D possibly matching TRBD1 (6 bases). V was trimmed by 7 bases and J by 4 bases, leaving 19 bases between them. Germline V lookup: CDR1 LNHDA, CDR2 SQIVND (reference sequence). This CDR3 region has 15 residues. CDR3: CASKGQTGAPYGYTF. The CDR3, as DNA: TGTGCCAGTAAGGGGCAGACAGGCGCTCCCTATGGCTACACCTTC.

The CDR3: CASSLTPTPNTEAFF. CDR3 nucleotides: TGTGCCAGCAGCTTAACTCCAACCCCGAACACTGAAGCTTTCTTT. The rearrangement uses TRBV7-2 and TRBJ1-1; D remains unclear. V was shortened by 2 bases and J by 1 base, with 11 bases between the two germline ends. CDR1 is SGHTA, CDR2 FQGNSA, per germline. This CDR3 is 15 amino acids long.